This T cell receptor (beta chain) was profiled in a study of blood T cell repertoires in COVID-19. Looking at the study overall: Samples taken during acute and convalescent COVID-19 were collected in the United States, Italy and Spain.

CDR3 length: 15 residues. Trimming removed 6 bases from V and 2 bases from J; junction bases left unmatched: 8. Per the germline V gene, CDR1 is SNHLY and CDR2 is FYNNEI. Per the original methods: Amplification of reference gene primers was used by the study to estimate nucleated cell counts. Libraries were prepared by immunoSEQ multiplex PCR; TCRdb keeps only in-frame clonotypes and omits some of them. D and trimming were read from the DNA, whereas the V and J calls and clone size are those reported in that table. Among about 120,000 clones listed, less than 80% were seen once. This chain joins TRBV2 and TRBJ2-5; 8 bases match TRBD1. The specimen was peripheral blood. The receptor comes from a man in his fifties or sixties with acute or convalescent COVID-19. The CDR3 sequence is CASSVDRGLQETQYF. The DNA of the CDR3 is TGTGCCAGCAGCGTTGACAGGGGACTTCAAGAGACCCAGTACTTC.